The 23 T cell receptor beta chains below come from one sample, sequenced in a study of shared clonotypes between healthy human individuals. Here immunoSEQ multiplex PCR was the method, and the copy in TCRdb shows in-frame clones only, minus some. The table records over 2 million clones, roughly 92% of them present only once. Input material: naive CD4+ T cells from PBMCs. Subset here: CD45RA+ positively selected. These receptors were obtained from a young man in good health. Some clones in this sample may be carry-over from other donors' samples.

This sequence joins TRBV28 and TRBJ2-2; D may be TRBD1 (5 bases). The germline gives CDR1 MDHEN, CDR2 SYDVKM. V gave up 8 bases and J gave up 4 bases, with 11 bases separating them. The CDR3 spans 13 residues. The CDR3 region is CASQLGRTGELFF. The CDR3 DNA follows: TGTGCCAGCCAACTGGGGCGCACCGGGGAGCTGTTTTTT.

This chain uses TRBV28 with TRBJ1-5, with D possibly being TRBD1 (6 bases). Germline V gene sequence: CDR1 MDHEN, CDR2 SYDVKM. CDR3 size: 16 residues. The ends were cut back, 6 bases at V and 0 bases at J, with 15 bases in the middle. CDR3 coding DNA: TGTGCCAGCAGGGACAGACGAGTTTTTAGCAATCAGCCCCAGCATTTT. Protein product: CASRDRRVFSNQPQHF. The full variable domain, with the rest looked up from reference TRBV28 and TRBJ1-5, is DVKVTQSSRYLVKRTGEKVFLECVQDMDHENMFWYRQDPGLGLRLIYFSYDVKMKEKGDIPEGYSVSREKKERFSLILESASTNQTSMYLCASRDRRVFSNQPQHFGDGTRLSIL.

CDR3 sequence reads: CASSLAQATNEKLFF. The CDR3, as DNA: TGCGCCAGCAGCTTGGCGCAGGCAACTAATGAAAAACTGTTTTTT. The J gene is TRBJ1-4, the V gene TRBV5-1; D not certain. CDR1 and CDR2 (germline): SGHRS, YFSETQ. CDR3 length: 15 amino acids. Trimming left V 0 bases short and J 0 bases short, with 6 bases between.

This chain connects TRBV28 to TRBJ1-6; 9 nucleotides align to TRBD1. The trim removed 7 bases at V and 8 bases at J, leaving 9 bases unmatched. This CDR3 spans 15 amino acids. CDR1 and CDR2 (germline): MDHEN, SYDVKM. CDR3 sequence (DNA): TGTGCCAGCACTCCTGTGGACAGGGGTGATTCACCCCTCCACTTT. Protein: CASTPVDRGDSPLHF.

The rearrangement joins TRBV18 to TRBJ1-3; TRBD1 might be the D (5 bases). This CDR3 has 13 residues. The V gene lost 4 bases and the J gene lost 6 bases, with 10 bases spanning the gap. Germline V lookup: CDR1 KGHSH, CDR2 LQKENI. CDR3 nucleotides: TGTGCCAGCTCACGACAGCGGGCAAACACCATATATTTT. Translation: CASSRQRANTIYF.

V usage is TRBV6-1 and J usage is TRBJ2-3; possible D gene TRBD1, 5 bases. V was shortened by 5 bases and J by 1 base, with 10 bases between the two germline ends. Per the germline V gene, CDR1 is MNHNS and CDR2 is SASEGT. The CDR3 is made up of 14 amino acids. The chain's CDR3 is CASSSDTRTDTQYF. The CDR3, as DNA: TGTGCCAGCAGTTCGGACACACGCACAGATACGCAGTATTTT.

The V gene is TRBV7-8, the J gene TRBJ1-2, with 11 bases that match TRBD1. The ends lost 4 bases at V and 2 bases at J; junction bases unmatched: 3. Germline CDR1 is SGHVS and CDR2 is FQNEAQ. The CDR3 contains 15 residues. CDR3 DNA: TGTGCCAGCAGCTCAAGGACAGGGGGCAACTATGGCTACACCTTC. It yields the protein CASSSRTGGNYGYTF.

The J gene is TRBJ2-2, the V gene TRBV11-2; D perhaps matches TRBD2 (5 bases). The CDR3 length is 17 residues. Trimming stripped 0 bases from V and 4 bases from J, with 15 bases between. CDR1 and CDR2 from the germline V gene are SGHAT and FQNNGV. The CDR3 nucleotides read TGTGCCAGCAGCTTAGACCGGGGAAGGGCCTCCACCGGGGAGCTGTTTTTT. Translation: CASSLDRGRASTGELFF. Based on the CDR3 plus reference TRBV11-2 and TRBJ2-2, the full variable domain is EAGVAQSPRYKIIEKRQSVAFWCNPISGHATLYWYQQILGQGPKLLIQFQNNGVVDDSQLPKDRFSAERLKGVDSTLKIQPAKLEDSAVYLCASSLDRGRASTGELFFGEGSRLTVL.

This chain joins TRBV30 and TRBJ2-1; D gene ambiguous. V shed 2 bases and J shed 6 bases, with 8 bases lying between them. Germline V gene data show CDR1 as GTSNPN and CDR2 as SVGIG (reference sequence). This CDR3 spans 12 amino acids. In DNA, the CDR3 is TGTGCCTGGAGTCAGAGGTTCAATGAGCAGTTCTTC. Translation: CAWSQRFNEQFF.

This chain joins TRBV19 and TRBJ2-7; 7 bases agree with TRBD1. V lost 3 bases to trimming and J lost 7 bases; unmatched junction nucleotides: 6. Per germline, CDR1 LNHDA and CDR2 SQIVND (reference sequence). The CDR3 is 13 residues long. Here the CDR3 DNA reads TGTGCCAGTAGTATTGGACAGGTTAGAGAGCAGTACTTC. Its protein is CASSIGQVREQYF.

The chain employs TRBV2 and TRBJ2-3; no reliable D call. The CDR3 has 14 amino acids. Germline V gives CDR1 SNHLY, CDR2 FYNNEI. V shed 8 bases and J shed 1 base, with 13 bases lying between them. CDR3 amino acids: CASGPGSGTDTQYF. The CDR3 DNA reads as TGTGCCAGCGGACCCGGGTCGGGCACAGATACGCAGTATTTT.

The CDR3 DNA sequence: TGTGCCAGCGGGTGTGGAGGGACAGCAACAAATTCACCCCTCCACTTT. Encoded protein: CASGCGGTATNSPLHF. The rearrangement joins TRBV2 to TRBJ1-6; TRBD1 matches at 7 bases. In germline, CDR1 is SNHLY, CDR2 FYNNEI. CDR3 length equals 16 residues. J gave up 7 bases and V 8 bases, and 14 bases lay outside the gene matches. Complete variable domain (other parts from reference TRBV2 and TRBJ1-6): EPEVTQTPSHQVTQMGQEVILRCVPISNHLYFYWYRQILGQKVEFLVSFYNNEISEKSEIFDDQFSVERPDGSNFTLKIRSTKLEDSAMYFCASGCGGTATNSPLHFGNGTRLTVT.

The V gene is TRBV4-2, the J gene TRBJ1-1, with D uncertain. V was trimmed by 0 bases and J by 0 bases, leaving 8 bases between them. The CDR3 totals 15 residues. Per germline, CDR1 LGHNA and CDR2 YNFKEQ. CDR3 coding DNA: TGTGCCAGCAGCCAAGACTGGCGGATGAACACTGAAGCTTTCTTT. Protein product: CASSQDWRMNTEAFF.

V usage is TRBV6-1 and J usage is TRBJ1-4, with TRBD1 as a possible D gene (5 bases). CDR1 and CDR2 (germline): MNHNS, SASEGT. This CDR3 has 16 residues. Trimming removed 2 bases from V and 8 bases from J, with 18 bases in between. The CDR3 nucleotides are TGTGCCAGCAGTGAAAGTTTACCGGGGGTACAAGAAAAACTGTTTTTT. Translating it yields CASSESLPGVQEKLFF.

The rearrangement uses TRBV2 and TRBJ2-5; possible D gene TRBD1, 6 bases. Germline-derived CDR1 and CDR2 are SNHLY and FYNNEI. The CDR3 length is 14 residues. Trimming pared 2 bases from V and 5 bases from J, leaving 12 bases between. As DNA, the CDR3 is TGTGCCAGCAGTGAACGGGGTAGGGGGGAGACCCAGTACTTC. Translated: CASSERGRGETQYF.

As concerns this clone: Within the sample, other DNA sequences also encode this same CDR3. The chain carries TRBV6-5 and TRBJ1-2; no definite D call. Germline assignment: CDR1 MNHEY and CDR2 SVGAGI. V was cut by 8 bases and J by 1 base, with 5 bases left in between. The CDR3 is made up of 11 amino acids. CDR3 amino acids: CASRSNYGYTF. The CDR3 bases are TGTGCCAGCCGCAGTAACTATGGCTACACCTTC.

The rearrangement joins TRBV11-3 to TRBJ2-7, with 12 nucleotides matching TRBD1. Germline lookup yields CDR1 SGHNT and CDR2 YENEEA. The CDR3 is 16 residues long. Trimming cost V 5 bases and J 6 bases; bases outside gene matches: 11. The CDR3 sequence: CASSDRPGQGAGEQYF. The DNA of the CDR3 is TGTGCCAGCAGCGACCGACCGGGACAGGGGGCAGGCGAGCAGTACTTC. Full variable domain (missing parts from reference TRBV11-3 and TRBJ2-7): EAGVVQSPRYKIIEKKQPVAFWCNPISGHNTLYWYLQNLGQGPELLIRYENEEAVDDSQLPKDRFSAERLKGVDSTLKIQPAELGDSAVYLCASSDRPGQGAGEQYFGPGTRLTVT.

With respect to this clone: Other nucleotide sequences in the sample specify the same CDR3. The chain links TRBV28 to TRBJ1-3; D gene unclear. The V gene lost 3 bases and the J gene lost 0 bases, with 9 bases spanning the gap. Germline V gene sequence: CDR1 MDHEN, CDR2 SYDVKM. The CDR3 is 15 residues long. The CDR3 sequence: CASSLRLGSGNTIYF. CDR3 coding DNA: TGTGCCAGCAGTTTGCGGCTTGGCTCTGGAAACACCATATATTTT.

The CDR3 sequence: CASSAQTGGNTGELFF. The CDR3 DNA reads TGTGCCAGCAGCGCCCAAACAGGGGGGAACACCGGGGAGCTGTTTTTT. The rearrangement links TRBV5-4 to TRBJ2-2; TRBD1 aligns across 8 bases. Trimming removed 4 bases from V and 1 base from J; junction bases left unmatched: 6. CDR1 and CDR2 (germline): SGHNT, YYREEE (reference sequence). This CDR3 has 16 residues.

The CDR3 sequence: CASSYSAEFGNSPLHF. CDR3 DNA: TGTGCCAGCAGTTACTCCGCCGAATTTGGTAATTCACCCCTCCACTTT. This chain uses TRBV6-5 with TRBJ1-6; no firm D call. Trimming removed 0 bases from V and 6 bases from J, with 12 bases in between. The germline CDR1 and CDR2 sequences are MNHEY and SVGAGI. This CDR3 has 16 residues.

The V gene is TRBV10-3, the J gene TRBJ2-1; D perhaps matches TRBD1 (6 bases). Germline loops: CDR1 ENHRY, CDR2 SYGVKD. This CDR3 has 17 residues. Trimming took 4 bases from V and 5 from J, leaving 21 bases between them. The CDR3 DNA sequence: TGTGCCATCAGTGGCCCAGCGCCTAGGACAGCAAACAATGAGCAGTTCTTC. This gives the protein CAISGPAPRTANNEQFF.

This chain joins TRBV18 and TRBJ2-6, with 7 bases fitting TRBD1. V was clipped by 3 bases and J by 0 bases; unmatched bases: 5. The CDR3 spans 17 residues. Germline V gene lookup returns CDR1 KGHSH and CDR2 LQKENI. Here the CDR3 reads CASSPGQPSSGANVLTF. The CDR3 DNA reads as TGTGCCAGCTCACCGGGACAGCCTAGCTCTGGGGCCAACGTCCTGACTTTC. Full variable domain (remainder filled in from reference TRBV18 and TRBJ2-6): NAGVMQNPRHLVRRRGQEARLRCSPMKGHSHVYWYRQLPEEGLKFMVYLQKENIIDESGMPKERFSAEFPKEGPSILRIQQVVRGDSAAYFCASSPGQPSSGANVLTFGAGSRLTVL.

CDR3 DNA sequence: TGTGCCAGCAGGGACCGGGACAGCGCCCTGGGAGCTTTCTTT. The encoded protein is CASRDRDSALGAFF. The chain employs TRBV2 and TRBJ1-1, with 7 bases aligning to TRBD1. The germline V gene has CDR1 SNHLY and CDR2 FYNNEI. The CDR3 is 14 amino acids. J lost 10 bases, V lost 6 bases, and 14 bases had no gene match.